Shown below are 21 T cell receptor beta chains from a single sample sequenced in a study of naive and memory T cell subsets. Four rounds of PCR amplified the ligated cDNA using nested alpha and beta constant-region primers plus SP2. TCRdb independently ran MiXCR on the UMI-ligation and nested PCR reads; one entry per CDR3 protein. Its clone listing holds 25 to 30 distinct CDR3 sequences. Sequenced: central memory CD4+ T cells from blood. The receptors shown here come from a human donor in good health.

About this clonotype: Since the library was made to target alpha chains, this beta chain is a stray read and its abundance is not meaningful. The V call is TRBV6-1, the J call TRBJ1-1; tentative D call: TRBD1 (6 bases). Germline values: CDR1 MNHNS, CDR2 SASEGT. The CDR3 covers 18 residues. Trimming removed 5 bases at V and 0 bases at J, with 22 bases between. The CDR3 is CASSLAGHIFKLNTEAFF. CDR3 in DNA: TGTGCCAGCAGTCTCGCGGGACATATTTTTAAACTGAACACTGAAGCTTTCTTT.

This clonotype has only one observation. This beta chain was picked up by a library intended for alpha chains and is off target, so its count carries little meaning. This chain connects TRBV29-1 to TRBJ1-4; 8 bases are shared with TRBD1. This CDR3 contains 13 residues. CDR1 and CDR2 (germline): SQVTM, ANQGSEA. V lost 4 bases, J lost 8 bases, and 6 bases stayed unmatched. DNA for the CDR3: TGCAGCGTTGGAGTCAGGGGGCCGGAAAAACTGTTTTTT. Protein sequence: CSVGVRGPEKLFF.

With respect to this clonotype: Since the library was made to target alpha chains, this beta chain is a stray read and its abundance is not meaningful. This sequence joins TRBV20-1 and TRBJ1-1; no clear D gene. From germline, CDR1 is DFQATT and CDR2 SNEGSKA (reference sequence). The CDR3 has 12 amino acids. The CDR3 protein is CRPGGLNTEAFF. The CDR3 DNA is TGCAGGCCCGGAGGGTTGAACACTGAAGCTTTCTTT.

A word on this clonotype: This beta chain slipped into a library made for alpha chains as a stray read, so its size is not meaningful. The chain combines TRBV7-9 with TRBJ2-2; no clear D gene. V dropped 5 bases and J dropped 4 bases, with 11 bases sitting between them. The CDR3 length is 14 residues. CDR1 SEHNR and CDR2 FQNEAQ come from the germline V gene (reference sequence). The CDR3 nucleotides read TGTGCCAGCAGCACGCTAGTTCTCACCGGGGAGCTGTTTTTT. Its translation is CASSTLVLTGELFF. Full variable domain (outside the CDR3, taken from reference TRBV7-9 and TRBJ2-2): DTGVSQNPRHKITKRGQNVTFRCDPISEHNRLYWYRQTLGQGPEFLTYFQNEAQLEKSRLLSDRFSAERPKGSFSTLEIQRTEQGDSAMYLCASSTLVLTGELFFGEGSRLTVL.

Concerning this clonotype itself: This beta chain is off target for a library built for alpha chains, so its abundance means little. The V gene is TRBV20-1, the J gene TRBJ1-2; the D gene is possibly TRBD1 (5 bases). Trimming left V 3 bases short and J 4 bases short, with 12 bases between. This CDR3 spans 13 amino acids. Germline V CDR1 and CDR2: DFQATT, SNEGSKA (reference sequence). The CDR3 reads CSARRQGSYGYTF. Here the CDR3 DNA reads TGCAGTGCTAGGAGGCAGGGAAGCTATGGCTACACCTTC.

On this clonotype itself: This beta chain is off target for a library built for alpha chains, so its abundance means little. The V and J genes are TRBV30 and TRBJ1-2; TRBD1 matches 7 bases. V was pared by 2 bases and J by 7 bases, with 4 bases of the junction left unmatched. The germline V gene encodes CDR1 GTSNPN and CDR2 SVGIG (reference sequence). This CDR3 region has 12 residues. This chain's CDR3 is CAWSPGGVGYTF. Written as DNA, the CDR3 is TGTGCCTGGAGTCCAGGGGGTGTTGGCTACACCTTC.

To note about this clonotype: Within a library made for alpha chains, this beta chain is off target, and its count is uninformative. The chain has TRBV15 and TRBJ1-2; no reliable D call. Trimming shortened V by 0 bases and J by 6 bases, and 11 bases separated the two germline ends. Germline-derived CDR1 and CDR2 are LNHNV and YYDKDF (reference sequence). This CDR3 region has 14 residues. The CDR3 DNA follows: TGTGCCACCAGCAGAGACGACGGAATGAATGGCTACACCTTC. Protein product: CATSRDDGMNGYTF.

Details on this clonotype: The library was built for alpha chains, so this beta chain is an off-target read and its size means little. J is TRBJ1-4 and V is TRBV18; D gene uncertain. The length of the CDR3 is 13 residues. Trimming removed 3 bases from V and 5 bases from J, with 7 bases in between. The germline CDR1 and CDR2 sequences are KGHSH and LQKENI. CDR3 in DNA: TGTGCCAGCTCACCGATAGAGAATGAAAAACTGTTTTTT. It specifies CASSPIENEKLFF. The whole variable domain, filled in from reference TRBV18 and TRBJ1-4, reads NAGVMQNPRHLVRRRGQEARLRCSPMKGHSHVYWYRQLPEEGLKFMVYLQKENIIDESGMPKERFSAEFPKEGPSILRIQQVVRGDSAAYFCASSPIENEKLFFGSGTQLSVL.

Of note for this clonotype: Because the library targeted alpha chains, this beta chain is an off-target read whose size means little. The DNA for the CDR3 is TGTGCCTGGAGTGTAAGCGGTATGAACACTGAAGCTTTCTTT. It specifies CAWSVSGMNTEAFF. V is TRBV30 and J is TRBJ1-1, with D hard to call. The ends were cut back, 0 bases at V and 0 bases at J, with 8 bases in the middle. CDR1 is GTSNPN, CDR2 SVGIG, per germline (reference sequence). The CDR3 loop spans 14 amino acids.

The sample holds one count of this clonotype. Sequence at one end of the junction differs from germline and may be a read error. Because the library targeted alpha chains, this beta chain is an off-target read whose size means little. This chain uses TRBV29-1 with TRBJ1-1; the D is unclear. The CDR3 has 13 residues. Looked up from germline, CDR1 is SQVTM and CDR2 is ANQGSEA. In DNA, the CDR3 is TGCAGCGTGGAAGCACAGACTAACACTGAAGCTTTCTTT. As protein: CSVEAQTNTEAFF.

A remark on this clonotype: Since the library was made to target alpha chains, this beta chain is a stray read and its abundance is not meaningful. The rearrangement joins TRBV6-5 to TRBJ1-6, with unresolved D. Germline CDR1 MNHEY, CDR2 SVGAGI. The V end lost 3 bases, the J end lost 8 bases, and 11 bases lay between the germline ends. The CDR3 covers 14 residues. This CDR3 is CASSYTTGDSPLHF. The CDR3 bases are TGTGCCAGCAGTTATACAACCGGGGATTCACCCCTCCACTTT.

Note on this clonotype: Found in a library prepared for alpha chains, this beta chain is an off-target read, and its abundance has little meaning. The chain links TRBV18 to TRBJ1-5, with D possibly being TRBD1 (5 bases). The CDR3 is 17 amino acids. The germline gives CDR1 KGHSH, CDR2 LQKENI. Trimming took off 1 base at V and 0 bases at J, with 13 bases between the two ends. The CDR3 bases are TGTGCCAGCTCACCACTCGGGACGGCAAATAGCAATCAGCCCCAGCATTTT. It codes for CASSPLGTANSNQPQHF.

This clonotype has a single count. This beta chain is an unintended read in a library built for alpha chains; its size means little. The chain combines TRBV12-3 or TRBV12-4 with TRBJ1-4; the match to TRBD1 covers 7 bases. V lost 3 bases to trimming and J lost 7 bases; unmatched junction nucleotides: 5. CDR3 length: 14 amino acids. This CDR3 reads CASSLRQGGEKLFF. The CDR3 DNA follows: TGTGCCAGCAGTTTGAGACAGGGAGGTGAAAAACTGTTTTTT.

Notes on this clonotype: This beta chain appears as a stray read in a library generated for alpha chains; its size is not informative. This chain uses TRBV7-8 with TRBJ2-7, with 13 bases fitting TRBD2. This CDR3 is 14 amino acids long. Germline CDR1 reads SGHVS; CDR2 reads FQNEAQ. Trimming cost V 1 base and J 6 bases; bases outside gene matches: 0. CDR3 DNA: TGTGCCAGCAGCTTAGGGACTAGCGGGAGCGAGCAGTACTTC. It encodes CASSLGTSGSEQYF.

About this clonotype itself: A library made for alpha chains picked up this beta chain off target, so its size means little. V gene TRBV27 combines with J gene TRBJ1-1; D is perhaps TRBD1 (5 bases). Trimming pared 10 bases from V and 1 base from J, leaving 22 bases between. This CDR3 is 16 amino acids long. Germline-derived CDR1 and CDR2 are MNHEY and SMNVEV (reference sequence). The CDR3 is CATQAGLGRQNTEAFF. Written as DNA, the CDR3 is TGTGCCACGCAAGCGGGGTTGGGGCGACAGAACACTGAAGCTTTCTTT.

In the case of this clonotype: The germline gene is not matched at one end of the junction; a read error may be the cause. This beta chain is a stray read from a library made for alpha chains; its abundance is not meaningful. The rearrangement links TRBV2 to TRBJ1-1, with no clear D. This CDR3 contains 11 residues. From germline, CDR1 is SNHLY and CDR2 FYNNEI. DNA of the CDR3: TGTGCCAGCAACTTTAACAATGACATGCGCTTT. Translated: CASNFNNDMRF.

Details on this clonotype: This beta chain was picked up by a library intended for alpha chains and is off target, so its count carries little meaning. The genes are TRBV12-3 or TRBV12-4 and TRBJ1-1; D call uncertain. The CDR3 loop spans 16 amino acids. The V gene lost 1 base and the J gene lost 5 bases, with 17 bases spanning the gap. The CDR3 here is CASSLGGRQFRTEAFF. The CDR3 DNA reads as TGTGCCAGCAGTTTAGGAGGCAGGCAATTTCGTACTGAAGCTTTCTTT.

Regarding this clonotype: This beta chain is a stray read from a library made for alpha chains; its abundance is not meaningful. This sequence joins TRBV6-2 or TRBV6-3 and TRBJ2-1; a possible D gene is TRBD2 (5 bases). Germline V gene sequence: CDR1 MNHEY, CDR2 SVGEGT. Trimming shortened V by 0 bases and J by 11 bases, and 11 bases separated the two germline ends. The CDR3 contains 13 residues. The CDR3 nucleotides read TGTGCCAGCAGTTACTCTGCGGGCAGCCAGCAGTTCTTC. Residues: CASSYSAGSQQFF.

About this clonotype itself: This beta chain slipped into a library made for alpha chains as a stray read, so its size is not meaningful. This sequence joins TRBV6-5 and TRBJ1-1; perhaps TRBD1 as D (6 bases). The V and J ends lost 2 bases and 5 bases respectively, with 27 bases between them. The CDR3 is made up of 19 amino acids. The germline V gene has CDR1 MNHEY and CDR2 SVGAGI. For the CDR3, the DNA is TGTGCCAGCAGTTACGATGTTTTAAGTGGCTCAGGGGCGGGTACTGAAGCTTTCTTT. This gives the protein CASSYDVLSGSGAGTEAFF.

Worth noting for this clonotype: Since it is a stray read in a library aimed at alpha chains, this beta chain has a size that is not meaningful. The rearrangement uses TRBV7-2 and TRBJ1-2, with D hard to call. The CDR3 totals 16 residues. Trimming shortened V by 4 bases and J by 1 base, and 16 bases separated the two germline ends. Germline assignment: CDR1 SGHTA and CDR2 FQGNSA. The CDR3 spells CASSSWPAAVNYGYTF. CDR3 DNA: TGTGCCAGCAGCTCTTGGCCGGCGGCGGTTAACTATGGCTACACCTTC.

The table lists this clonotype with a count of one. This beta chain appears as a stray read in a library generated for alpha chains; its size is not informative. The chain uses TRBV30 and TRBJ1-1; D gene uncertain. V gave up 5 bases and J gave up 2 bases, with 6 bases separating them. This CDR3 spans 11 amino acids. Germline V CDR1 and CDR2: GTSNPN, SVGIG (reference sequence). CDR3 residues: CAWEFNTEAFF. DNA for the CDR3: TGTGCCTGGGAGTTTAACACTGAAGCTTTCTTT.